The 3 T cell receptor beta chains below were found in one sample sequenced in a study of shared clonotypes between healthy human individuals (TCRdb year 2020). The library was generated by the immunoSEQ multiplex PCR assay. Sourced from immuneACCESS, this table was stored by TCRdb with only in-frame sequences that have V and J called. A share of the clones is absent; for the studies checked, an unresolved V gene accounts for under half, and the remainder has no known explanation. This sample holds 2 million to 2.5 million clones; 93% were observed only once. The biggest ten clones account for around 0.37% of the sample. The sample was naive CD4+ T cells from PBMCs. Taken with the paper, the label for cell subset or site translates to: CD45RA+ positively selected. Receptor source: a man aged 18 to 30 in good health. Some clones in this sample may be carry-over from other donors' samples.

The V gene is TRBV7-2, the J gene TRBJ2-1, with 10 bases that match TRBD2. Germline trimming cut 5 bases from V and 6 bases from J; bases unmatched to any gene: 13. This CDR3 is 17 amino acids long. Looked up from germline, CDR1 is SGHTA and CDR2 is FQGNSA. The CDR3 DNA reads TGTGCCAGCAGCCACAAAGCGGGAGGGCCGATCACCAATGAGCAGTTCTTC. Residues: CASSHKAGGPITNEQFF.

CDR3 in amino acids: CASSELRLVNNEQFF. In DNA form, the CDR3 reads TGTGCCAGCAGTGAGCTTCGACTAGTAAACAATGAGCAGTTCTTC. The chain uses TRBV6-1 and TRBJ2-1; tentative D call: TRBD2 (6 bases). The V gene lost 3 bases and the J gene lost 5 bases, with 14 bases spanning the gap. Germline V gives CDR1 MNHNS, CDR2 SASEGT. This CDR3 spans 15 amino acids.

The chain has TRBV7-2 and TRBJ1-5; the D is unclear. Deletions cut 5 bases from V and 7 bases from J, with 12 bases between. The CDR3 loop spans 13 amino acids. From germline, CDR1 is SGHTA and CDR2 FQGNSA. CDR3 region: CASSQTLSQPQHF. The CDR3 region has the DNA TGTGCCAGCAGCCAAACTCTCTCGCAGCCCCAGCATTTT. Based on the CDR3 plus reference TRBV7-2 and TRBJ1-5, the full variable domain is GAGVSQSPSNKVTEKGKDVELRCDPISGHTALYWYRQSLGQGLEFLIYFQGNSAPDKSGLPSDRFSAERTGGSVSTLTIQRTQQEDSAVYLCASSQTLSQPQHFGDGTRLSIL.